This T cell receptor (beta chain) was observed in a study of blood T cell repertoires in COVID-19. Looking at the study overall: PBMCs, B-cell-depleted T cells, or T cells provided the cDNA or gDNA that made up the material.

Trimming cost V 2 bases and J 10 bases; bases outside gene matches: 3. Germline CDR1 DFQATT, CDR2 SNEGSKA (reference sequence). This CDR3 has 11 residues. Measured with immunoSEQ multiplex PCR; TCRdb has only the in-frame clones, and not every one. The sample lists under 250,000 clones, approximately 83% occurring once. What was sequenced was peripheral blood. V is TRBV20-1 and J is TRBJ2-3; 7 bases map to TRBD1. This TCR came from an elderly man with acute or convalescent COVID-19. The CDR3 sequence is CSARPGQSQYF. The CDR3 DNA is TGCAGTGCTAGACCGGGACAGTCGCAGTATTTT.